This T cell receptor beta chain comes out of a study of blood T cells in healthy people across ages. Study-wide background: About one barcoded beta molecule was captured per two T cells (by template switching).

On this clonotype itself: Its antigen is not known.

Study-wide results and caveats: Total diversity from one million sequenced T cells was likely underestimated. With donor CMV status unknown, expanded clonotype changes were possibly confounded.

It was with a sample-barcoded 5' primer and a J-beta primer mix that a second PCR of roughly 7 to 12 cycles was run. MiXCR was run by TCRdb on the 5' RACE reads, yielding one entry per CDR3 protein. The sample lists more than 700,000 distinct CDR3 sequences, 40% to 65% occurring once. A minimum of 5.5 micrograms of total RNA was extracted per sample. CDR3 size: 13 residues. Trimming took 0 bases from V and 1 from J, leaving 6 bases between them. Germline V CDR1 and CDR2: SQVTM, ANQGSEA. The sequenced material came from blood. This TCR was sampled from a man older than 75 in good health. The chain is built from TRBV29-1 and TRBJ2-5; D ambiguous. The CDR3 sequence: CSVEEVGQETQYF. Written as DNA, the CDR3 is TGCAGCGTTGAAGAGGTGGGCCAAGAGACCCAGTACTTC. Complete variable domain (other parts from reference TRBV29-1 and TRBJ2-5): SAVISQKPSRDICQRGTSLTIQCQVDSQVTMMFWYRQQPGQSLTLIATANQGSEATYESGFVIDKFPISRPNLTFSTLTVSNMSPEDSSIYLCSVEEVGQETQYFGPGTRLLVL.